This entry lists 10 T cell receptor beta chains sequenced from one sample in a study of T cells in Graves' hyperthyroidism and ophthalmopathy. There were TCR beta CDR3 regions amplified from RNA transcripts. Researchers ran a first-round RT-PCR on the TCR CDR3 using the HTBI primer set. TCRdb fed the multiplex PCR reads into MiXCR, producing one record per CDR3 protein. Of roughly 290,000 distinct CDR3 sequences listed, about 18% are singletons. Sequenced input: blood. Receptors were obtained from a woman aged 60-70 years with Graves' ophthalmopathy.

This clonotype was counted a few times. J is TRBJ1-2 and V is TRBV18; weak D call: TRBD1 (6 bases). Trimming took 3 bases from V and 8 from J, leaving 28 bases between them. The germline gives CDR1 KGHSH, CDR2 LQKENI. This CDR3 has 18 amino acids. The CDR3 DNA is TGTGCCAGCTCACCGGGACAAAAAATAACACGGACCGGGTCGGGCTACACCTTC. Its translation is CASSPGQKITRTGSGYTF.

Regarding this clonotype: A much larger clone differs by one base, so this may be a read error. The conserved phenylalanine or tryptophan normally closing the CDR3 is absent here, so this likely arose from a read error. The chain joins TRBV28 to TRBJ2-1; D might be TRBD1 (6 bases). The CDR3 spans 14 residues. Germline V gene sequence: CDR1 MDHEN, CDR2 SYDVKM. Trimming cost V 7 bases and J 4 bases, with 14 bases left between them. In DNA, the CDR3 is TGTGCCAGCATTTTTGGACAGATGTACAATGAGCAGTTCCTC. This codes for CASIFGQMYNEQFL.

This clonotype was seen ten or more times. V is TRBV18 and J is TRBJ1-1; D might be TRBD1 (6 bases). V was clipped by 3 bases and J by 6 bases, with 11 bases between them. From germline, CDR1 is KGHSH and CDR2 LQKENI. The CDR3 sequence is 13 residues long. CDR3 nucleotides: TGTGCCAGCTCACCGGAGGGGGGACCTGAAGCTTTCTTT. Translating gives CASSPEGGPEAFF. The full variable domain, rest sourced from reference TRBV18 and TRBJ1-1, is NAGVMQNPRHLVRRRGQEARLRCSPMKGHSHVYWYRQLPEEGLKFMVYLQKENIIDESGMPKERFSAEFPKEGPSILRIQQVVRGDSAAYFCASSPEGGPEAFFGQGTRLTVV.

This sequence joins TRBV12-3 or TRBV12-4 and TRBJ1-2, with TRBD1 as a possible D gene (6 bases). Trimming shortened V by 4 bases and J by 7 bases, and 16 bases separated the two germline ends. The CDR3 extends over 14 amino acids. CDR3 loop: CASSSQGRLFGYTF. The DNA for the CDR3 is TGTGCCAGCAGTTCCCAGGGGCGATTGTTTGGCTACACCTTC.

Of note for this clonotype: This sequence may be a read error, since a much larger clone differs from it by one base. The chain combines TRBV5-1 with TRBJ2-2, with D tentatively TRBD1 (6 bases). Per the germline V gene, CDR1 is SGHRS and CDR2 is YFSETQ. There are 14 residues in the CDR3. V lost 3 bases, J lost 3 bases, and 9 bases lay in between. The CDR3 DNA sequence: TGCGCCAGCAGCTGCCGGACAGACACCGGGGAGCTGTTTTTT. Protein sequence: CASSCRTDTGELFF.

A few counts support this clonotype. V usage is TRBV20-1 and J usage is TRBJ2-1; 8 bases line up with TRBD2. This CDR3 is built from 14 residues. Germline trimming cut 4 bases from V and 6 bases from J; bases unmatched to any gene: 8. Germline CDR1 and CDR2: DFQATT and SNEGSKA (reference sequence). CDR3 in amino acids: CSATPSGLVNEQFF. CDR3 nucleotides: TGCAGTGCTACACCCTCGGGACTAGTCAATGAGCAGTTCTTC.

This clonotype was seen at least ten times. The chain carries TRBV30 and TRBJ2-7, with D possibly TRBD2 on 6 matching bases. Trimming left V 0 bases short and J 9 bases short, with 12 bases between. In germline, CDR1 is GTSNPN, CDR2 SVGIG (reference sequence). The CDR3 length is 12 residues. CDR3 protein: CAWSVGGTVQYF. As DNA, the CDR3 is TGTGCCTGGAGTGTCGGAGGGACGGTGCAGTACTTC.

There are many counts of this clonotype. The gene calls are TRBV7-9 and TRBJ2-1, with no clear D. V dropped 8 bases and J dropped 6 bases, with 8 bases sitting between them. This CDR3 is 11 amino acids long. Germline CDR1 is SEHNR and CDR2 is FQNEAQ (reference sequence). For the CDR3, the DNA is TGTGCCAGCGGACCATTCAATGAGCAGTTCTTC. Translation: CASGPFNEQFF. Full variable domain (missing parts from reference TRBV7-9 and TRBJ2-1): DTGVSQNPRHKITKRGQNVTFRCDPISEHNRLYWYRQTLGQGPEFLTYFQNEAQLEKSRLLSDRFSAERPKGSFSTLEIQRTEQGDSAMYLCASGPFNEQFFGPGTRLTVL.

The chain uses TRBV7-6 and TRBJ2-1, with 8 nucleotides matching TRBD2. Per germline, CDR1 SGHVS and CDR2 FNYEAQ. This CDR3 spans 17 amino acids. After removal of 1 base from V and 3 bases from J, the junction contained 8 bases not matched to a gene. Here the CDR3 reads CASSLVGPGTSYNEQFF. DNA of the CDR3: TGTGCCAGCAGCTTAGTAGGACCCGGGACTAGCTACAATGAGCAGTTCTTC. The full variable domain, in which reference TRBV7-6 and TRBJ2-1 provide the parts outside the CDR3, is GAGVSQSPRYKVTKRGQDVALRCDPISGHVSLYWYRQALGQGPEFLTYFNYEAQQDKSGLPNDRFSAERPEGSISTLTIQRTEQRDSAMYRCASSLVGPGTSYNEQFFGPGTRLTVL.

This clonotype has ten or more counts. The genes are TRBV6-1 and TRBJ1-2; maybe TRBD1 (5 bases). Trimming removed 11 bases from V and 8 bases from J, with 18 bases in between. The CDR3 extends over 12 amino acids. Germline CDR1 reads MNHNS; CDR2 reads SASEGT. In DNA form, the CDR3 reads TGTGCCCCGGCAGTGGGGGGGAAGGGCTACACCTTC. Protein sequence: CAPAVGGKGYTF.